The rows below give T cell receptor beta chains drawn from one sample of a study of OX40 agonist ivuxolimab in advanced cancers. Libraries were prepared by immunoSEQ multiplex PCR; TCRdb keeps only in-frame clonotypes and omits some of them. Counted here are some 66,000 clones, more than 75% occurring once; the ten biggest clones make up 0.38%. The sample consisted of CD4+ or CD8+ T cells sorted from blood, taken in a trial of the OX40 agonist ivuxolimab. The receptors stem from an adult with an advanced solid tumor such as melanoma, head and neck, liver or kidney cancer. Each CDR3 is given with its conserved first and last residue. Fields, in order: CDR3 protein, CDR3 DNA, D gene, V gene, clone size, J gene. The D gene is left open where the match is weak. Expanded clones get a size class; other rows say once, few or many, or leave the size out.

CDR3aa: CASSELRPGANVLTF; CDR3nt: TGTGCCAGCAGCGAATTGAGGCCCGGGGCCAACGTCCTGACTTTC; d_gene: .; v_gene: TRBV2; abundance: .; j_gene: TRBJ2-6
CDR3aa: CASSKWAGGIDEQFF; CDR3nt: TGTGCCAGCAGTAAGTGGGCAGGTGGAATCGATGAGCAGTTCTTC; d_gene: .; v_gene: TRBV2; abundance: .; j_gene: TRBJ2-1
CDR3aa: CASSLVLAGAYNEQFF; CDR3nt: TGTGCCAGCAGCTTAGTGCTAGCGGGGGCCTACAATGAGCAGTTCTTC; d_gene: TRBD2; v_gene: TRBV11-2; abundance: .; j_gene: TRBJ2-1
CDR3aa: CASSLRGQGAGNTIYF; CDR3nt: TGTGCCAGCAGTTTACGCGGACAGGGCGCTGGAAACACCATATATTTT; d_gene: TRBD1; v_gene: TRBV27; abundance: .; j_gene: TRBJ1-3
CDR3aa: CASSLSSALAGGRPDTQYF; CDR3nt: TGCGCCAGCAGTCTCTCCTCGGCGCTAGCGGGGGGGCGGCCAGATACGCAGTATTTT; d_gene: TRBD2; v_gene: TRBV4-3; abundance: .; j_gene: TRBJ2-3
CDR3aa: CASSLPGTGGYEQFF; CDR3nt: TGTGCCAGCAGCTTACCCGGGACAGGGGGTTATGAGCAGTTCTTC; d_gene: TRBD1; v_gene: TRBV5-6; abundance: .; j_gene: TRBJ2-1
CDR3aa: CASSLRVDGGYTF; CDR3nt: TGTGCCAGCAGCTTAAGAGTAGACGGCGGCTACACCTTC; d_gene: .; v_gene: TRBV7-8; abundance: .; j_gene: TRBJ1-2
CDR3aa: CASSFPQRGGRNFHEQFF; CDR3nt: TGTGCCAGCAGCTTTCCCCAGCGGGGGGGCCGTAATTTCCATGAGCAGTTCTTC; d_gene: TRBD2; v_gene: TRBV5-4; abundance: .; j_gene: TRBJ2-1
CDR3aa: CASSYVTGANVLTF; CDR3nt: TGTGCCAGCTCATATGTCACTGGGGCCAACGTCCTGACTTTC; d_gene: .; v_gene: TRBV18; abundance: once; j_gene: TRBJ2-6
CDR3aa: CASSYGTGVIAFF; CDR3nt: TGTGCCAGCAGTTACGGGACAGGGGTAATAGCTTTCTTT; d_gene: TRBD1; v_gene: TRBV2; abundance: .; j_gene: TRBJ1-1